This T cell receptor beta chain originates from a study of blood T cell repertoires in COVID-19. Study information: Whether acute or convalescent, the COVID-19 samples came from the United States, Italy and Spain. T cells, B-cell-depleted T cells, or PBMCs provided the cDNA or gDNA that served as material.

This CDR3 is 15 amino acids long. Unmatched junction bases numbered 4, after V lost 0 bases and J lost 1 base. CDR1 is SQVTM, CDR2 ANQGSEA, per germline. How the authors handled the data: The assay estimated nucleated cells by amplifying reference gene primers. Measured with immunoSEQ multiplex PCR; TCRdb has only the in-frame clones, and not every one. V and J calls and clone size are as listed in that table; D and trimming were resolved from the DNA. The data show roughly 81,000 clones, roughly 85% seen once. Sequences were obtained from peripheral blood. The chain joins TRBV29-1 to TRBJ2-3, with 7 nucleotides matching TRBD2. The sequence derives from a man aged 25 to 45 with acute or convalescent COVID-19. The CDR3, as DNA: TGCAGCGTTGAAGATCTAACTAGCGGCACAGATACGCAGTATTTT. Amino acid sequence: CSVEDLTSGTDTQYF.